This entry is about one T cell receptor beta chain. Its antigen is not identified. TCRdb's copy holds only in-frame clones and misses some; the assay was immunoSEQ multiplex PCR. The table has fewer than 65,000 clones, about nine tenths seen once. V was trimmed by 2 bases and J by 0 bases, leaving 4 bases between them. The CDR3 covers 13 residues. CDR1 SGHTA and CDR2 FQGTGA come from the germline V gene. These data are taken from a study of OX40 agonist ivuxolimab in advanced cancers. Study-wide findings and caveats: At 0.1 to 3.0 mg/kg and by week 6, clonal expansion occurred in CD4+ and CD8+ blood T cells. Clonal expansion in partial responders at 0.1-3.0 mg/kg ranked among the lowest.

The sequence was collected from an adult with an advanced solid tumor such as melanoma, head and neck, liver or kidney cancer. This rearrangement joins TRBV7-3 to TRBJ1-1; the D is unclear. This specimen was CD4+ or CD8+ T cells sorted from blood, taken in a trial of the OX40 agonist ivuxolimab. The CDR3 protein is CASSLVLNTEAFF. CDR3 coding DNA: TGTGCCAGCAGCTTAGTATTGAACACTGAAGCTTTCTTT.